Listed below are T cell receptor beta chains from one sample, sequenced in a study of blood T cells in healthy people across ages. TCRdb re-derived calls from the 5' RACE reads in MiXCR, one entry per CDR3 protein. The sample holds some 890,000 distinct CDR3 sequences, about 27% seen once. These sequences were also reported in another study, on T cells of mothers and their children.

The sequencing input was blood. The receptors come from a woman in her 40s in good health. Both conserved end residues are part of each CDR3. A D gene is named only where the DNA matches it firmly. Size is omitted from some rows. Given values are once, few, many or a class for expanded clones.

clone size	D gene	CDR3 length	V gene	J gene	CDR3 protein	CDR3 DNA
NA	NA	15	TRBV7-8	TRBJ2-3	CASSHNLGETDTQYF	TGTGCCAGCAGCCATAATCTAGGGGAGACAGATACGCAGTATTTT
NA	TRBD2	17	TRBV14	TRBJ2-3	CASSPELAGDGTDTQYF	TGTGCCAGCAGCCCCGAACTAGCGGGGGATGGCACAGATACGCAGTATTTT
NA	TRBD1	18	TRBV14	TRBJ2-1	CASSQSPKGQGAYNEQFF	TGTGCCAGCAGCCAAAGCCCAAAGGGACAGGGGGCCTACAATGAGCAGTTCTTC
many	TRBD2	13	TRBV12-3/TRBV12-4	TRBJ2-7	CASSLARGGEQYF	TGTGCCAGCAGTTTAGCTCGGGGGGGTGAGCAGTACTTC
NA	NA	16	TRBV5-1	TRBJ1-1	CASSPQGISMNTEAFF	TGCGCCAGCAGCCCACAGGGAATCTCCATGAACACTGAAGCTTTCTTT
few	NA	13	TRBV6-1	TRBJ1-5	CASSETRNQPQHF	TGTGCCAGCAGTGAAACGAGAAATCAGCCCCAGCATTTT
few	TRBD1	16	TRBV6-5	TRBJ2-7	CASSYIRGGASYEQYF	TGTGCCAGCAGTTACATTAGAGGGGGCGCATCCTACGAGCAGTACTTC
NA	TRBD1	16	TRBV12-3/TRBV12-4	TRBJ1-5	CASSSRQGYSNQPQHF	TGTGCCAGCAGTTCTCGACAGGGGTATAGCAATCAGCCCCAGCATTTT
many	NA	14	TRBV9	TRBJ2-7	CASSVASDLYEQYF	TGTGCCAGCAGCGTGGCGTCAGACCTTTACGAGCAGTACTTC
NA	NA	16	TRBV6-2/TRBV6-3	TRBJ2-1	CASSYLHSGTYSEQFF	TGTGCCAGCAGTTACCTTCACTCAGGCACCTACAGTGAGCAGTTCTTC
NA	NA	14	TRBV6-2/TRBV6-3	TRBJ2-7	CACSIPRTYYEQYF	TGTGCCTGCTCAATTCCCCGGACCTACTACGAGCAGTACTTC
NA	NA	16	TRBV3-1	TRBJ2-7	CASSQDRQGNFYEQYF	TGTGCCAGCAGCCAAGATCGTCAGGGGAACTTCTACGAGCAGTACTTC
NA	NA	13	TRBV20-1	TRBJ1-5	CSALYDSNQPQHF	TGCAGTGCGCTTTATGACAGCAATCAGCCCCAGCATTTT
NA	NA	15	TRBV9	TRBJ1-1	CASSVVRRQNTEAFF	TGTGCCAGCAGCGTAGTACGCCGCCAAAACACTGAAGCTTTCTTT
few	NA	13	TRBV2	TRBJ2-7	CASSDGWGDEQYF	TGTGCCAGCAGTGATGGGTGGGGGGACGAGCAGTACTTC
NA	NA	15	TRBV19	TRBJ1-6	CASTITGQLGSPLHF	TGTGCCAGTACCATAACGGGACAATTGGGTTCACCCCTCCACTTT
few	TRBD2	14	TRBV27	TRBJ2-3	CASKDPSGRDTQYF	TGTGCCAGCAAGGATCCTAGCGGGCGTGATACGCAGTATTTT
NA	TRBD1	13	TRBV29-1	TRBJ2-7	CSVQTGLSYEQYF	TGCAGCGTTCAGACAGGGCTCTCCTACGAGCAGTACTTC
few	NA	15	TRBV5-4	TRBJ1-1	CASSFDYAVNTEAFF	TGTGCCAGCAGTTTTGACTATGCGGTAAACACTGAAGCTTTCTTT
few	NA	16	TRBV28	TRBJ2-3	CASSPPTGGPVDTQYF	TGTGCCAGCAGCCCCCCAACGGGGGGCCCAGTAGATACGCAGTATTTT
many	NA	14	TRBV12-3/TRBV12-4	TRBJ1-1	CASSRIGGASEAFF	TGTGCCAGCAGCCGGATAGGGGGGGCCTCTGAAGCTTTCTTT
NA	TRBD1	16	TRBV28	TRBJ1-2	CASRERVTGGFYGYTF	TGTGCCAGCAGGGAACGGGTCACAGGGGGATTCTATGGCTACACCTTC
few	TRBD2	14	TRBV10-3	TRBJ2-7	CAISSGAGGPGQYF	TGTGCCATCAGTTCAGGAGCGGGGGGGCCGGGGCAGTACTTC
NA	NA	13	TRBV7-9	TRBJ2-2	CASSLVGVGELFF	TGTGCCAGCAGCTTAGTAGGTGTCGGGGAGCTGTTTTTT
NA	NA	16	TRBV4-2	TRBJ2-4	CASSQDPAGDKNIQYF	TGTGCCAGCAGCCAAGATCCCGCCGGGGACAAAAACATTCAGTACTTC
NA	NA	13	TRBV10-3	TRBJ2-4	CATCDEAKNIQYF	TGTGCCACCTGCGATGAAGCCAAAAACATTCAGTACTTC
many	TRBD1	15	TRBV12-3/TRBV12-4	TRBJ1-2	CASSWGQGVNYGYTF	TGTGCCAGCAGTTGGGGACAGGGAGTTAACTATGGCTACACCTTC
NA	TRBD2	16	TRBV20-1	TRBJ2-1	CSASWSSGGAHNEQFF	TGCAGTGCTAGCTGGTCTAGCGGTGGGGCACACAATGAGCAGTTCTTC
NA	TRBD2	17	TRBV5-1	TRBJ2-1	CASSPALAGGPIGEQFF	TGCGCCAGCAGCCCGGCACTAGCGGGAGGGCCGATAGGTGAGCAGTTCTTC
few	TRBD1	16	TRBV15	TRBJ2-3	CATSREGQGTLHTQYF	TGTGCCACCAGCAGAGAAGGACAGGGAACATTGCATACGCAGTATTTT
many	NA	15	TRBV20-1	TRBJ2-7	CSAMRLERNSYEQYF	TGCAGTGCTATGAGGTTGGAGAGGAACTCCTACGAGCAGTACTTC
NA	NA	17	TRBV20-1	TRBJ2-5	CSARDFGASVSQETQYF	TGCAGTGCTAGAGATTTCGGGGCTAGCGTTTCACAAGAGACCCAGTACTTC
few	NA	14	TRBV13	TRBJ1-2	CASSFGPDPYGYTF	TGTGCCAGCAGCTTTGGGCCCGACCCCTATGGCTACACCTTC
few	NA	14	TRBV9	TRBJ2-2	CASSVGQNTGELFF	TGTGCCAGCAGCGTGGGACAGAACACCGGGGAGCTGTTTTTT
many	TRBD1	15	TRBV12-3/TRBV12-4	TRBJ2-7	CASSINMGQGYEQYF	TGTGCCAGCAGCATAAACATGGGACAGGGCTACGAGCAGTACTTC
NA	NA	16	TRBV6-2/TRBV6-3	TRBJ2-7	CASSYSGELASYEQYF	TGTGCCAGCAGTTACTCAGGGGAACTCGCCTCCTACGAGCAGTACTTC
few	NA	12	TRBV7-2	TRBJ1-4	CASTIGSEKLFF	TGTGCCAGCACCATTGGGTCGGAAAAACTGTTTTTT
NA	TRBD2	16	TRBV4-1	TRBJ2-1	CASSQGRTSGYNEQFF	TGCGCCAGCAGCCAAGGACGGACTAGCGGATACAATGAGCAGTTCTTC
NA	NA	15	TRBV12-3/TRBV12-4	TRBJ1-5	CASSLGFYSNQPQHF	TGTGCCAGCAGTTTAGGATTTTATAGCAATCAGCCCCAGCATTTT
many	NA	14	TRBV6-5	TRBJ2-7	CASSNSGQTYEQYF	TGTGCCAGCAGTAACTCGGGGCAGACCTACGAGCAGTACTTC
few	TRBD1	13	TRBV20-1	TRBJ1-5	CSAGTGGDQPQHF	TGCAGTGCTGGGACAGGGGGAGATCAGCCCCAGCATTTT
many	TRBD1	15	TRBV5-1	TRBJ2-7	CASSAGQGVVYEQYF	TGCGCCAGCAGCGCTGGACAGGGGGTTGTCTACGAGCAGTACTTC